The following is a T cell receptor beta chain sequence with its context. It lacks a known antigen. The conserved final phenylalanine or tryptophan is absent from the CDR3, which likely points to a read error. The sample comes from a study of blood T cells in healthy people across ages (dated by TCRdb to about 2015). Study-wide context: In model experiments, template switching captured roughly one uniquely barcoded TCR beta cDNA molecule for every two T cells. Donors of different ages were randomly distributed across sequencing lanes to avoid experimental bias. For two donors (one aged 18 to 29 and one aged 80 or older), the study analyzed two additional independent replicas of 1 million unique cDNA reads from the same blood draw. The donors were divided into four age groups: young (average around 16 years), middle-aged (roughly 42), aged (62) and long-lived (approximately 74). To track age-related changes in TCR beta repertoire diversity, the study relied on deep sequencing normalized with unique cDNA molecular identifiers. Study-level results and caveats: As age increased, observed TCR beta diversity per million T cells dropped in a roughly linear way, and a significant reduction was already evident by age about 36. The CMV infection status of donors was not known, potentially confounding age-related changes in expanded clonotypes. Compared with the aged group, the long-lived group had more naive CD4+ T cells, fewer expanded clones and increased TCR diversity, suggesting age selection. Bulk unsorted PBMC profiling prevented conclusive comparison of naive and antigen-experienced compartments. There was a strong correlation between observed TCR beta diversity and the percentage of naive T cells measured by flow cytometry. Estimates of total diversity based on one million sequenced T cells were regarded as lower bounds and as underestimates.

V drops 4 bases and J drops 2 bases, leaving 7 bases in between. 12 amino acids form the CDR3, both terminal residues included. Only the CDR3 region is kept as DNA, spanning 36 bases read in frame from base 1. Sequences SGDLS (CDR1) and YYNGEE (CDR2) are obtained from the germline V gene. Receptor libraries were prepared by 5' RACE. The sequencer listed for this sample is Illumina HiSeq 2500. A second PCR of about 6 to 11 cycles was run with a J-beta primer mix and a sample-barcoded 5' primer. A unique molecular identifier was introduced onto each TCR beta cDNA molecule by a template-switch 5' adaptor carrying 12 random nucleotides. Each sample yielded at least 2.5 million CDR3-containing paired-end reads. The Mint cDNA synthesis kit, primed by a TRBC-specific oligonucleotide, was used to synthesize first-strand cDNA from all RNA. All cDNA was treated with uracil-DNA glycosylase and then went through a first 18-cycle PCR with the universal primers M1SS and BC2_uni_R. Regarding the original processing steps: For normalization, 1 million high-quality reads, each with a distinct molecular identifier, were randomly selected from each sample. Reads with shared molecular identifiers were discarded instead of being binned into consensus sequences. MiTCR, run with a Q25 quality threshold and the strictest error-elimination algorithm, handled CDR3 identification, clonotype clustering and error correction. A nonparametric unseen species model with Euler transformation was used to estimate a lower bound on total TCR beta diversity. Starting from the raw public reads, TCRdb applied fastp trimming at Q25, assembled clones with MiXCR and retained in-frame beta chains. Entries are consolidated by CDR3 protein sequence, retaining the most common genes and DNA. The V and J calls shown here were made by TCRdb, not taken from the authors' results. The sample includes 1.2 million to 1.5 million distinct CDR3 sequences, with 42% observed a single time. Together, the top ten hold around 8% of the sample.

Systemically healthy Caucasian individuals from Russia, around 39 in total and aged roughly 6 to 100 years, were included as donors. Each donor gave approximately 9.4 milliliters of peripheral blood, drawn into EDTA-treated Vacutainer tubes. Ficoll-Paque density-gradient centrifugation was used to isolate PBMCs, with at least 6.5 million obtained per sample. Total RNA, at least 5 micrograms per sample, was extracted from PBMCs with Trizol reagent. For every donor, an aliquot of PBMCs went through flow cytometry to measure the percentages of naive CD45RAhigh/CD27high T cells. This clonotype was sampled from a woman aged 18-29 years in good health. Here the chain combines TRBV9 and TRBJ2-7; no D gene can be assigned with confidence. Specimen: blood. The DNA reads TGTGCCAGCAGCCCAGGCACCTACGAGCAGTACTAC. This encodes CASSPGTYEQYY.